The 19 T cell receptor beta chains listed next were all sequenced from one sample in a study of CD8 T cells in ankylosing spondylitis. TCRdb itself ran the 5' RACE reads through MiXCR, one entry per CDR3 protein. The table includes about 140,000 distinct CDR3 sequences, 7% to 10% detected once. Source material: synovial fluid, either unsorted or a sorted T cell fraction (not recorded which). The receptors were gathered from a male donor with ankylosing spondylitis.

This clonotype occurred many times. CDR3 sequence reads: CAISTSGTSYNEQFF. The CDR3 nucleotides are TGTGCCATCTCGACTAGCGGGACGTCCTACAATGAGCAGTTCTTC. This chain uses TRBV10-3 with TRBJ2-1; 11 bases align to TRBD2. The CDR3 covers 15 residues. With 8 bases clipped from V and 1 base from J, the junction kept 4 bases outside the gene matches. Germline CDR1 reads ENHRY; CDR2 reads SYGVKD.

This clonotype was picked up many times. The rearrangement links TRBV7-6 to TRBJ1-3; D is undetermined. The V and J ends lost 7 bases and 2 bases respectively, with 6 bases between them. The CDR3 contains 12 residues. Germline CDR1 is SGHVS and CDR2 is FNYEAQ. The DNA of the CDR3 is TGTGCCAGCATGGGTACTGGAAACACCATATATTTT. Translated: CASMGTGNTIYF.

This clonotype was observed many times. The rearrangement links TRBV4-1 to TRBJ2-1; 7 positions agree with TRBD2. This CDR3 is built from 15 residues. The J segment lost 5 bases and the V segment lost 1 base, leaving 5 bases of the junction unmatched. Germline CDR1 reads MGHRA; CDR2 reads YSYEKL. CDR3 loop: CASSQVASGNNEQFF. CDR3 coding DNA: TGCGCCAGCAGCCAAGTAGCTAGCGGAAACAATGAGCAGTTCTTC.

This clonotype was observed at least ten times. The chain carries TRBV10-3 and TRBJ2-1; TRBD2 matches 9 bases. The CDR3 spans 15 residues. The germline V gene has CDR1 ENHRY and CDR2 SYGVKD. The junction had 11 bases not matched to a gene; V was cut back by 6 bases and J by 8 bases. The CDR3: CAIRDGLAGIDEQFF. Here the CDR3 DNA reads TGTGCCATCAGGGATGGGCTAGCGGGGATCGATGAGCAGTTCTTC.

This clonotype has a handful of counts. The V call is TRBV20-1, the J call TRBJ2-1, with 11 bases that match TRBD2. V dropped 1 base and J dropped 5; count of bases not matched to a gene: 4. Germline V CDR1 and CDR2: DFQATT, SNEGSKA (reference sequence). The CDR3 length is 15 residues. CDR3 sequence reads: CSARVTSGGDNEQFF. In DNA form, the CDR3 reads TGCAGTGCTAGAGTTACTAGCGGGGGAGACAATGAGCAGTTCTTC.

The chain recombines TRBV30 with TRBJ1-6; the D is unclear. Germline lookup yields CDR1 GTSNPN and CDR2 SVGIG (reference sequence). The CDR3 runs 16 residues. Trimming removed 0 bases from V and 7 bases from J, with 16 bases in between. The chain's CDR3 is CAWSVREGWPNSPLHF. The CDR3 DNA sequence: TGTGCCTGGAGTGTACGCGAAGGATGGCCGAATTCACCCCTCCACTTT.

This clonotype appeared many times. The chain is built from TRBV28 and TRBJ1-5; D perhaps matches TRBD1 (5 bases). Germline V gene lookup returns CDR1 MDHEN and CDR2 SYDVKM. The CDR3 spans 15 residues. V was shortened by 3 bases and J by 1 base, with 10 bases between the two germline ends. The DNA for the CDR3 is TGTGCCAGCAGTTTGGGGCGGGGAAGCAATCAGCCCCAGCATTTT. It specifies CASSLGRGSNQPQHF.

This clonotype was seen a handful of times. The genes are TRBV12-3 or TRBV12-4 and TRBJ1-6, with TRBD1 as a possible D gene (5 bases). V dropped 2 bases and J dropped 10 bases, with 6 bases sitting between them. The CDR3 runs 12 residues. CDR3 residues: CASSLKGSPLHF. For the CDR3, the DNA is TGTGCCAGCAGTTTAAAGGGGTCACCCCTCCACTTT.

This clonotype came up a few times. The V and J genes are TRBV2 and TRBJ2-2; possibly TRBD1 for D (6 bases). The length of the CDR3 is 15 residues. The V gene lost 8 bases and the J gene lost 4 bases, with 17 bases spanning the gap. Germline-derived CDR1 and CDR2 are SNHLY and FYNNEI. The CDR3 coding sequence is TGTGCCAGCGGGGGCAGGGTAGGACGCACCGGGGAGCTGTTTTTT. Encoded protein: CASGGRVGRTGELFF.

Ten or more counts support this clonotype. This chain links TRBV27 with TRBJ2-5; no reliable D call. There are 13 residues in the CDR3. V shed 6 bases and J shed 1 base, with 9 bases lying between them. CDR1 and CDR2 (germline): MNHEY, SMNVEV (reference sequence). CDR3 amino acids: CASRLMGQETQYF. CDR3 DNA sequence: TGTGCCAGCAGACTGATGGGCCAAGAGACCCAGTACTTC.

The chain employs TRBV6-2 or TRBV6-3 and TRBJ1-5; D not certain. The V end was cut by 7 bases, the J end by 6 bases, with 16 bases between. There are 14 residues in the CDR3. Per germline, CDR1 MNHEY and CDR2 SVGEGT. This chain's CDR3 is CASNRVQVSQPQHF. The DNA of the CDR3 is TGTGCCAGCAATCGAGTGCAGGTTTCTCAGCCCCAGCATTTT.

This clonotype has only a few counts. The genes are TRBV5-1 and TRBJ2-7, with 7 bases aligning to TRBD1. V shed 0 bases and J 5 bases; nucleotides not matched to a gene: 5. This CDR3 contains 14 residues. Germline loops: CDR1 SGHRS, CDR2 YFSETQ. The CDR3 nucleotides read TGCGCCAGCAGCTTGGCACAGGGGAACGACGAGCAGTACTTC. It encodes CASSLAQGNDEQYF.

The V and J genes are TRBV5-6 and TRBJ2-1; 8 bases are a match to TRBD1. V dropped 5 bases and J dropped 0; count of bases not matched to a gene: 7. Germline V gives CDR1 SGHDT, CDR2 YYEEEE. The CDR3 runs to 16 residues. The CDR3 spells CASRQTGVHSYNEQFF. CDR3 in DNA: TGTGCCAGCAGGCAGACAGGGGTCCACTCCTACAATGAGCAGTTCTTC.

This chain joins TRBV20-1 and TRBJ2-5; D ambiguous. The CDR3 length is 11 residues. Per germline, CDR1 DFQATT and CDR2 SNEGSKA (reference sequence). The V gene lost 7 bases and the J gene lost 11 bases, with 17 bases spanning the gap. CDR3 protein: CSGAAIWLQYF. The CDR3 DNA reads TGCAGTGGGGCAGCGATATGGCTGCAGTACTTC.

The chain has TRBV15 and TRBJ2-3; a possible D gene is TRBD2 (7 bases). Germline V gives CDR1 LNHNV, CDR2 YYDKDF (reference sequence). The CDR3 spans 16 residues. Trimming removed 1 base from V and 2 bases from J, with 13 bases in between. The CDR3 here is CATSRGGGPNTDTQYF. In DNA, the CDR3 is TGTGCCACCAGCAGAGGGGGGGGGCCCAACACAGATACGCAGTATTTT. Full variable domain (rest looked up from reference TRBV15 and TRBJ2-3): DAMVIQNPRYQVTQFGKPVTLSCSQTLNHNVMYWYQQKSSQAPKLLFHYYDKDFNNEADTPDNFQSRRPNTSFCFLDIRSPGLGDTAMYLCATSRGGGPNTDTQYFGPGTRLTVL.

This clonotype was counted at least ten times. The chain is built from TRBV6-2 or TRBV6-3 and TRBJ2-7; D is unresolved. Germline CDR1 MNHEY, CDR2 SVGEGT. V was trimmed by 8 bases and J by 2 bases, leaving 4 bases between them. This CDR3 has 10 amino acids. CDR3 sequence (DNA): TGTGCCAGCGGTACCTACGAGCAGTACTTC. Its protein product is CASGTYEQYF.

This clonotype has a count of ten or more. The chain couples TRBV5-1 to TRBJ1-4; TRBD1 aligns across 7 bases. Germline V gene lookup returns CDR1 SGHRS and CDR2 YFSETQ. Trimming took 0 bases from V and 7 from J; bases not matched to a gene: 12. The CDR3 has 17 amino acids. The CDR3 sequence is CASSLGYRGILAEKLFF. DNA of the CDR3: TGCGCCAGCAGCTTGGGGTACAGGGGCATATTGGCTGAAAAACTGTTTTTT.

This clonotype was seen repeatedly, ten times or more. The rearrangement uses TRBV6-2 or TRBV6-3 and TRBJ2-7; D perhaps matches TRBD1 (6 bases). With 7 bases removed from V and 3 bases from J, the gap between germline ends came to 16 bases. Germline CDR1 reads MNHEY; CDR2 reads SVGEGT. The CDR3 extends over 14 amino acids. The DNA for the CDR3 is TGTGCCAGCAACCAGGACAGCGCGTTCTACGAGCAGTACTTC. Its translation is CASNQDSAFYEQYF.

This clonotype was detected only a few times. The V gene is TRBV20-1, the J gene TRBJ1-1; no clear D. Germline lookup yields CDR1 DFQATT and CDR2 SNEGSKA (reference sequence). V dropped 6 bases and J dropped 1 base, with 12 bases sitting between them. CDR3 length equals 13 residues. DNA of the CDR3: TGCAGTGCGCCCAAGCCCCAGAACACTGAAGCTTTCTTT. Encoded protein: CSAPKPQNTEAFF.